These 32 T cell receptor beta chains originate from one sample sequenced in a study of T cells in Graves' hyperthyroidism and ophthalmopathy. Amplification of TCR beta CDR3 regions was performed using RNA transcripts as template. The TCR CDR3 first-round RT-PCR relied on the HTBI primer set. TCRdb ran MiXCR on the multiplex PCR reads and lists one entry per CDR3 protein. The data hold about 370,000 distinct CDR3 sequences, with approximately 16% observed a single time. The sample consisted of blood. The receptors come from a woman in her fifties or sixties with Graves' ophthalmopathy.

In its sample, this clonotype was seen many times. J is TRBJ1-2 and V is TRBV5-1, with no clear D. The CDR3 extends over 16 amino acids. Trimming cost V 0 bases and J 6 bases, with 18 bases left between them. The germline V gene has CDR1 SGHRS and CDR2 YFSETQ. The CDR3 protein is CASSLEVGGGIDGYTF. The CDR3 bases are TGCGCCAGCAGCTTGGAAGTAGGCGGAGGTATCGATGGCTACACCTTC.

This clonotype was found a few times. The chain links TRBV20-1 to TRBJ2-2, with TRBD1 identical over 7 bases. Trimming at V came to 6 bases and at J to 4 bases, leaving 8 bases not matched to a gene. The length of the CDR3 is 14 residues. The V gene's germline CDR1 is DFQATT and CDR2 SNEGSKA (reference sequence). CDR3 sequence (DNA): TGCAGTGCCAAGCCGGGACAGATCACCGGGGAGCTGTTTTTT. It specifies CSAKPGQITGELFF.

This clonotype was detected ten times or more. This chain connects TRBV11-2 to TRBJ1-2, with D unclear. This CDR3 is built from 14 residues. V was shortened by 1 base and J by 9 bases, with 15 bases between the two germline ends. Germline V CDR1 and CDR2: SGHAT, FQNNGV. The CDR3 DNA sequence: TGTGCCAGCAGCTTAGGGCCAGGAAGAGGAAGCTACACCTTC. It is translated as CASSLGPGRGSYTF.

Many counts were recorded for this clonotype. The chain uses TRBV12-3 or TRBV12-4 and TRBJ2-1, with D possibly being TRBD2 (8 bases). V was clipped by 5 bases and J by 8 bases, with 19 bases between them. The CDR3 is made up of 15 amino acids. CDR3 bases: TGTGCCAGCAGTCGACAGGGACTAGGAGGGGATGAGCAGTTCTTC. Amino acids: CASSRQGLGGDEQFF.

On this clonotype itself: Germline is not matched at one junction end, which may reflect a read error. This chain uses TRBV27 with TRBJ2-3; tentatively, D is TRBD1 (6 bases). The length of the CDR3 is 16 residues. The germline gives CDR1 MNHEY, CDR2 SMNVEV (reference sequence). The DNA of the CDR3 is TGTGCCAGCGGTTTGGGAAACAGGGTCGGCACAGATACGCAGTATTTT. Translated: CASGLGNRVGTDTQYF.

This chain joins TRBV24-1 and TRBJ1-1; D gene unclear. Germline CDR1 reads KGHDR; CDR2 reads SFDVKD. This CDR3 contains 13 residues. Trimming took off 8 bases at V and 3 bases at J, with 12 bases between the two ends. The CDR3 protein is CATTADAYTEAFF. CDR3 coding DNA: TGTGCCACCACCGCCGATGCCTACACTGAAGCTTTCTTT.

This clonotype occurred many times. The chain employs TRBV13 and TRBJ2-1; 8 positions agree with TRBD2. The CDR3 length is 14 residues. The ends lost 3 bases at V and 5 bases at J; junction bases unmatched: 3. The germline V gene encodes CDR1 PRHDT and CDR2 FYEKMQ (reference sequence). The CDR3 protein is CASSFTSGNNEQFF. The CDR3 bases are TGTGCCAGCAGCTTTACTAGCGGAAACAATGAGCAGTTCTTC.

The chain joins TRBV2 to TRBJ2-7; 11 nucleotides agree with TRBD2. This CDR3 contains 15 residues. V lost 2 bases to trimming and J lost 3 bases; unmatched junction nucleotides: 3. The germline V gene encodes CDR1 SNHLY and CDR2 FYNNEI. The CDR3 coding sequence is TGTGCCAGCAGTGAACTCCTAGCGGGAGGCTACGAGCAGTACTTC. Its translation is CASSELLAGGYEQYF.

As concerns this clonotype: This may be a read error: a much more frequent sequence differs by one nucleotide. This chain links TRBV9 with TRBJ2-1, with 7 bases identical to TRBD2. With V trimmed by 2 bases and J by 0 bases, 5 bases remained unmatched. The CDR3 runs 16 residues. Germline V CDR1 and CDR2: SGDLS, YYNGEE. CDR3 residues: CASSVPGGSSYNEQFF. For the CDR3, the DNA is TGTGCCAGCAGCGTTCCTGGCGGGAGCTCCTACAATGAGCAGTTCTTC. Full variable domain (remainder filled in from reference TRBV9 and TRBJ2-1): DSGVTQTPKHLITATGQRVTLRCSPRSGDLSVYWYQQSLDQGLQFLIQYYNGEERAKGNILERFSAQQFPDLHSELNLSSLELGDSALYFCASSVPGGSSYNEQFFGPGTRLTVL.

This clonotype occurred many times. The rearrangement links TRBV28 to TRBJ2-7; 12 bases align to TRBD1. The CDR3 loop spans 17 amino acids. Per the germline V gene, CDR1 is MDHEN and CDR2 is SYDVKM. The V gene end was trimmed by 2 bases and the J gene end by 7 bases; junction bases not matched to a gene: 12. CDR3 bases: TGTGCCAGCAGTTTACGACCGGGACAGGGGGCGCCGGGGGAGCAGTACTTC. Translated: CASSLRPGQGAPGEQYF. Drawing the rest from reference TRBV28 and TRBJ2-7, the complete variable domain is DVKVTQSSRYLVKRTGEKVFLECVQDMDHENMFWYRQDPGLGLRLIYFSYDVKMKEKGDIPEGYSVSREKKERFSLILESASTNQTSMYLCASSLRPGQGAPGEQYFGPGTRLTVT.

The rearrangement joins TRBV12-3 or TRBV12-4 to TRBJ2-1, with TRBD2 matching over 9 bases. There are 15 residues in the CDR3. With 6 bases clipped from V and 10 bases from J, the junction kept 13 bases outside the gene matches. The CDR3 sequence is CASRSSGTSAQEQFF. In DNA form, the CDR3 reads TGTGCCAGCAGATCTAGCGGGACCTCCGCGCAAGAGCAGTTCTTC.

Ten or more counts support this clonotype. The gene calls are TRBV7-2 and TRBJ2-1, with 9 bases lining up with TRBD2. J was trimmed by 7 bases and V by 7 bases; bases with no gene match: 8. The CDR3 has 14 amino acids. Germline V gene sequence: CDR1 SGHTA, CDR2 FQGNSA. CDR3 region: CASNRRREGNEQFF. DNA for the CDR3: TGTGCCAGCAACCGGAGGCGGGAGGGGAATGAGCAGTTCTTC.

The sample holds a few counts of this clonotype. The gene calls are TRBV6-2 or TRBV6-3 and TRBJ2-7, with no clear D. The V end was cut by 6 bases, the J end by 3 bases, with 12 bases between. Looked up from germline, CDR1 is MNHEY and CDR2 is SVGEGT. The CDR3 has 13 residues. CDR3 residues: CASSQSRHYEQYF. The CDR3 DNA reads as TGTGCCAGCAGCCAAAGTCGTCACTACGAGCAGTACTTC.

Of note for this clonotype: Given a much more abundant clone one base away, this may be a read error. The rearrangement links TRBV6-1 to TRBJ2-7, with D possibly TRBD1 on 7 matching bases. Germline CDR1 and CDR2: MNHNS and SASEGT. This CDR3 has 14 residues. CDR3 amino acids: CASTEAEGAGEQYF. DNA of the CDR3: TGTGCCAGCACTGAAGCGGAGGGGGCCGGGGAGCAGTACTTC.

This clonotype was detected many times. The chain couples TRBV5-1 to TRBJ2-6; weak D call: TRBD1 (6 bases). This CDR3 spans 18 amino acids. Germline V gene data show CDR1 as SGHRS and CDR2 as YFSETQ. Trimming pared 4 bases from V and 1 base from J, leaving 18 bases between. The CDR3 is CASSPTGKGWSGANVLTF. For the CDR3, the DNA is TGCGCCAGCAGCCCGACAGGAAAAGGCTGGTCTGGGGCCAACGTCCTGACTTTC.

Ten or more counts support this clonotype. The J gene is TRBJ1-2, the V gene TRBV3-1; D gene ambiguous. Trimming left V 4 bases short and J 7 bases short, with 16 bases between. Germline loops: CDR1 LGHDT, CDR2 YNNKEL (reference sequence). This CDR3 is built from 14 residues. The CDR3 reads CASSPDEGGGGYTF. The CDR3 DNA sequence: TGTGCCAGCAGCCCTGATGAAGGAGGCGGTGGCTACACCTTC.

The chain combines TRBV7-9 with TRBJ1-2; TRBD1 agrees at 9 bases. The germline V gene encodes CDR1 SEHNR and CDR2 FQNEAQ (reference sequence). The ends lost 5 bases at V and 0 bases at J; junction bases unmatched: 4. The CDR3 is 15 amino acids. The CDR3 coding sequence is TGTGCCAGCAGCCTACAGGGGGCTCCTAACTATGGCTACACCTTC. It translates to CASSLQGAPNYGYTF.

There are a few counts of this clonotype. A much larger clone differs by one base, so this may be a read error. For the CDR3, the DNA is TGTGCCAACAGTGATGGGGTCGGCAAAAACATTCAGTACTTC. This sequence encodes CANSDGVGKNIQYF. The chain uses TRBV2 and TRBJ2-4; D unclear. Per germline, CDR1 SNHLY and CDR2 FYNNEI. The CDR3 covers 14 residues.

This clonotype was picked up many times. The chain has TRBV2 and TRBJ2-1, with TRBD2 matching over 10 bases. Germline CDR1 is SNHLY and CDR2 is FYNNEI. Trimming at V came to 6 bases and at J to 7 bases, leaving 9 bases not matched to a gene. The CDR3 totals 15 residues. CDR3 DNA sequence: TGTGCCAGCAGCGTATCTAGCGGGAGTCGAAATGAGCAGTTCTTC. It specifies CASSVSSGSRNEQFF.

J is TRBJ2-3 and V is TRBV28; 14 nucleotides line up with TRBD2. The germline V gene has CDR1 MDHEN and CDR2 SYDVKM. The CDR3 consists of 17 residues. J lost 2 bases, V lost 6 bases, and 7 bases had no gene match. For the CDR3, the DNA is TGTGCCAGCAGGTTACGGGGACTAGCGGGAGTCACAGATACGCAGTATTTT. It encodes CASRLRGLAGVTDTQYF.

In its sample, this clonotype was seen a few times. The chain recombines TRBV7-2 with TRBJ2-3; 8 bases fit TRBD2. Germline V gives CDR1 SGHTA, CDR2 FQGNSA. With 1 base clipped from V and 1 base from J, the junction kept 7 bases outside the gene matches. There are 17 residues in the CDR3. The CDR3 protein is CASSLEPGGRGTDTQYF. The CDR3 DNA reads as TGTGCCAGCAGCTTAGAGCCGGGAGGGAGGGGCACAGATACGCAGTATTTT.

This clonotype showed up many times. This chain connects TRBV27 to TRBJ1-6, with 8 bases fitting TRBD1. Germline CDR1 MNHEY, CDR2 SMNVEV (reference sequence). V lost 8 bases, J lost 1 base, and 10 bases stayed unmatched. The CDR3 is made up of 17 amino acids. The CDR3 sequence is CASRPGGLGSYNSPLHF. DNA of the CDR3: TGTGCCAGCCGACCAGGGGGCTTGGGTTCCTATAATTCACCCCTCCACTTT.

This clonotype was picked up a small number of times. This sequence joins TRBV27 and TRBJ2-3, with D tentatively TRBD1 (6 bases). Deletions cut 2 bases from V and 4 bases from J, with 10 bases between. Germline V gives CDR1 MNHEY, CDR2 SMNVEV (reference sequence). This CDR3 is 14 amino acids long. CDR3 protein: CASSLSPGADTQYF. The DNA for the CDR3 is TGTGCCAGCAGTTTAAGCCCAGGGGCAGATACGCAGTATTTT.

V and J are TRBV6-1 and TRBJ2-3; TRBD1 aligns across 10 bases. The CDR3 spans 16 residues. The ends lost 10 bases at V and 0 bases at J; junction bases unmatched: 10. CDR1 and CDR2 (germline): MNHNS, SASEGT. The CDR3 DNA follows: TGTGCCACGGGGACAGGGGTTACTTCTAGCACAGATACGCAGTATTTT. Translated: CATGTGVTSSTDTQYF.

This clonotype was observed a handful of times. The genes are TRBV29-1 and TRBJ2-2, with 11 positions matching TRBD2. V lost 2 bases and J lost 5; bases outside the gene matches: 4. Germline values: CDR1 SQVTM, CDR2 ANQGSEA. This CDR3 contains 15 residues. DNA of the CDR3: TGCAGCGTTGAAAGACTAGCGGGACGTACCGGGGAGCTGTTTTTT. The encoded protein is CSVERLAGRTGELFF.

This clonotype was counted at least ten times. This chain connects TRBV28 to TRBJ2-5; D possibly corresponds to TRBD2 (5 bases). Germline loops: CDR1 MDHEN, CDR2 SYDVKM. The CDR3 spans 13 residues. V gave up 2 bases and J gave up 5 bases, with 9 bases separating them. The DNA for the CDR3 is TGTGCCAGCAGTTTACCGGGGATGGAGACCCAGTACTTC. This codes for CASSLPGMETQYF. The variable domain in full, with the rest retrieved from reference TRBV28 and TRBJ2-5, is DVKVTQSSRYLVKRTGEKVFLECVQDMDHENMFWYRQDPGLGLRLIYFSYDVKMKEKGDIPEGYSVSREKKERFSLILESASTNQTSMYLCASSLPGMETQYFGPGTRLLVL.

The V call is TRBV20-1, the J call TRBJ2-1; no firm D call. CDR3 length equals 13 residues. Between the trimmed V and J ends, which lost 0 bases and 4 bases, there was a span of 7 bases. Germline lookup yields CDR1 DFQATT and CDR2 SNEGSKA (reference sequence). The CDR3 loop reads CSARDGLYNEQFF. The DNA of the CDR3 is TGCAGTGCTAGAGATGGCCTTTACAATGAGCAGTTCTTC.

This clonotype came up many times. The chain couples TRBV20-1 to TRBJ2-7; D is ambiguous. Germline-derived CDR1 and CDR2 are DFQATT and SNEGSKA (reference sequence). Trimming shortened V by 1 base and J by 0 bases, and 13 bases separated the two germline ends. CDR3 size: 15 residues. The CDR3 here is CSARVPTLSSYEQYF. CDR3 coding DNA: TGCAGTGCTAGAGTTCCGACCTTAAGCTCCTACGAGCAGTACTTC.

This clonotype was picked up a small number of times. The V and J genes are TRBV3-1 and TRBJ1-1; no firm D call. Per germline, CDR1 LGHDT and CDR2 YNNKEL (reference sequence). The CDR3 consists of 14 residues. The V end lost 7 bases, the J end lost 3 bases, and 15 bases lay between the germline ends. The CDR3: CASTPGARDTEAFF. The CDR3 DNA reads as TGTGCCAGCACCCCGGGCGCCCGGGACACTGAAGCTTTCTTT.

This clonotype appeared many times. V gene TRBV5-1 combines with J gene TRBJ1-1, with D perhaps TRBD1 (6 bases). Germline CDR1 SGHRS, CDR2 YFSETQ. Deletions cut 4 bases from V and 1 base from J, with 20 bases between. The CDR3 has 17 residues. This chain's CDR3 is CASSPRRGGRSNTEAFF. In DNA form, the CDR3 reads TGCGCCAGCAGCCCACGGCGTGGGGGGCGTTCGAACACTGAAGCTTTCTTT.

This clonotype was seen a few times. The chain recombines TRBV7-9 with TRBJ1-1; TRBD1 might be the D (5 bases). Trimming shortened V by 7 bases and J by 2 bases, and 17 bases separated the two germline ends. Germline V gene sequence: CDR1 SEHNR, CDR2 FQNEAQ (reference sequence). The CDR3 sequence is 15 residues long. The CDR3 region is CASNHLLGANTEAFF. The CDR3 nucleotides read TGTGCCAGCAATCATCTCCTCGGGGCCAACACTGAAGCTTTCTTT.

This clonotype appeared a few times. CDR3 nucleotides: TGTGCCAGCTCATCCGGACAGGGGAGCAATTCACCCCTCCACTTT. It encodes CASSSGQGSNSPLHF. The rearrangement uses TRBV18 and TRBJ1-6; TRBD1 aligns across 9 bases. CDR1 is KGHSH and CDR2 is LQKENI in the germline V gene. The CDR3 consists of 15 residues. J gave up 7 bases and V 5 bases, and 6 bases lay outside the gene matches.